The 24 T cell receptor beta chains in this list originate from one sample, sequenced in a study of OX40 agonist ivuxolimab in advanced cancers. The protocol was immunoSEQ multiplex PCR, while the TCRdb copy is restricted to in-frame clones and leaves out a portion. Of tens of thousands of clones in the sample, around 83% were seen once. The sequences come from CD4+ or CD8+ T cells sorted from blood, collected in a trial of the OX40 agonist ivuxolimab. These receptors were collected from an adult with an advanced solid tumor such as melanoma, head and neck, liver or kidney cancer.

The chain is built from TRBV29-1 and TRBJ1-2; possibly TRBD1 for D (5 bases). CDR1 and CDR2 from the germline V gene are SQVTM and ANQGSEA. Trimming removed 6 bases from V and 8 bases from J, with 10 bases in between. The CDR3 covers 10 residues. The CDR3 protein is CSVYGDGYTF. Here the CDR3 DNA reads TGCAGCGTCTACGGGGACGGCTACACCTTC.

The V gene is TRBV18, the J gene TRBJ1-6; D might be TRBD1 (5 bases). Germline CDR1 reads KGHSH; CDR2 reads LQKENI. The CDR3 consists of 14 residues. Trimming shortened V by 5 bases and J by 5 bases, and 10 bases separated the two germline ends. As DNA, the CDR3 is TGTGCCAGCTCATCGGGACGGGATAATTCACCCCTCCACTTT. Translated, it gives CASSSGRDNSPLHF.

The V and J genes are TRBV2 and TRBJ1-5; 9 bases agree with TRBD1. This CDR3 region has 16 residues. The V gene's germline CDR1 is SNHLY and CDR2 FYNNEI. V dropped 6 bases and J dropped 3; count of bases not matched to a gene: 9. The CDR3 sequence: CASSDTGTGLNQPQHF. For the CDR3, the DNA is TGTGCCAGCAGCGATACCGGGACAGGGCTCAATCAGCCCCAGCATTTT.

The V gene is TRBV20-1, the J gene TRBJ1-2; TRBD1 is a possible D gene (5 bases). Germline V gene data show CDR1 as DFQATT and CDR2 as SNEGSKA (reference sequence). The CDR3 has 11 residues. V was cut by 5 bases and J by 8 bases, with 12 bases left in between. The DNA of the CDR3 is TGCAGTGCTCGGGGCCGAGGGGGCTACACCTTC. It yields the protein CSARGRGGYTF.

DNA for the CDR3: TGTGCCGCCTTTAGGGGAGGCAATCAGCCCCAGCATTTT. Translating gives CAAFRGGNQPQHF. The gene calls are TRBV28 and TRBJ1-5, with a possible D match to TRBD1 (5 bases). Germline assignment: CDR1 MDHEN and CDR2 SYDVKM. Trimming removed 11 bases from V and 2 bases from J, with 13 bases in between. The CDR3 loop spans 13 amino acids.

This chain connects TRBV27 to TRBJ2-7; perhaps TRBD1 as D (6 bases). The length of the CDR3 is 14 residues. The germline V gene has CDR1 MNHEY and CDR2 SMNVEV (reference sequence). The ends were cut back, 8 bases at V and 2 bases at J, with 16 bases in the middle. The CDR3 DNA follows: TGTGCCAGCCACTCGAGGGGGTTACCCTACGAGCAGTACTTC. Protein sequence: CASHSRGLPYEQYF.

The chain employs TRBV2 and TRBJ1-2; a weak D match, TRBD1 (5 bases). V lost 11 bases and J lost 4, with 8 bases in between. The CDR3 extends over 10 amino acids. Germline V lookup: CDR1 SNHLY, CDR2 FYNNEI. In DNA form, the CDR3 reads TGTGCCGGGGCCCCCTATGGCTACACCTTC. It codes for CAGAPYGYTF.

The chain joins TRBV9 to TRBJ1-2; 9 bases match TRBD1. The germline V gene encodes CDR1 SGDLS and CDR2 YYNGEE. The V segment lost 4 bases and the J segment 6 bases; nucleotides outside the gene matches: 7. This CDR3 contains 14 residues. For the CDR3, the DNA is TGTGCCAGCAGCCCCCGGACAGGGGCCCATGGCTACACCTTC. Translation: CASSPRTGAHGYTF. Full variable domain (rest looked up from reference TRBV9 and TRBJ1-2): DSGVTQTPKHLITATGQRVTLRCSPRSGDLSVYWYQQSLDQGLQFLIQYYNGEERAKGNILERFSAQQFPDLHSELNLSSLELGDSALYFCASSPRTGAHGYTFGSGTRLTVV.

The chain uses TRBV19 and TRBJ1-2, with a tentative D call TRBD1 (6 bases). CDR3 length: 12 residues. The V gene's germline CDR1 is LNHDA and CDR2 SQIVND (reference sequence). V was clipped by 3 bases and J by 8 bases, with 10 bases between them. CDR3 nucleotides: TGTGCCAGTAGTATCAGGGGCCAGGGCTACACCTTC. This codes for CASSIRGQGYTF. Full variable domain (rest looked up from reference TRBV19 and TRBJ1-2): DGGITQSPKYLFRKEGQNVTLSCEQNLNHDAMYWYRQDPGQGLRLIYYSQIVNDFQKGDIAEGYSVSREKKESFPLTVTSAQKNPTAFYLCASSIRGQGYTFGSGTRLTVV.

V is TRBV4-1 and J is TRBJ2-3; possibly TRBD2 for D (6 bases). The germline V gene encodes CDR1 MGHRA and CDR2 YSYEKL. Trimming took off 2 bases at V and 3 bases at J, with 15 bases between the two ends. This CDR3 is built from 16 residues. The CDR3 bases are TGCGCCAGCAGCCAACTTTCGGGGGTAGTAACAGATACGCAGTATTTT. Protein sequence: CASSQLSGVVTDTQYF.

This clone was counted a single time. V is TRBV11-2 and J is TRBJ2-7; TRBD1 matches 7 bases. The CDR3 is made up of 14 amino acids. Trimming cost V 3 bases and J 5 bases; bases outside gene matches: 7. CDR1 is SGHAT, CDR2 FQNNGV, per germline. CDR3 protein: CASSFGQVGNEQYF. The CDR3 DNA reads TGTGCCAGCAGCTTCGGACAGGTGGGCAACGAGCAGTACTTC. The whole variable domain, filled in from reference TRBV11-2 and TRBJ2-7, reads EAGVAQSPRYKIIEKRQSVAFWCNPISGHATLYWYQQILGQGPKLLIQFQNNGVVDDSQLPKDRFSAERLKGVDSTLKIQPAKLEDSAVYLCASSFGQVGNEQYFGPGTRLTVT.

V is TRBV6-4 and J is TRBJ2-1, with 8 bases aligning to TRBD2. Germline CDR1 reads MRHNA; CDR2 reads SNTAGT. The CDR3 runs to 14 residues. Trimming removed 2 bases from V and 7 bases from J; junction bases left unmatched: 4. CDR3 nucleotide sequence: TGTGCCAGCAGTGACCTATTAGCGGGGAATGAGCAGTTCTTC. Protein sequence: CASSDLLAGNEQFF.

This chain uses TRBV11-2 with TRBJ2-5, with 11 bases lining up with TRBD2. There are 17 residues in the CDR3. V shed 1 base and J 1 base; nucleotides not matched to a gene: 5. Looked up from germline, CDR1 is SGHAT and CDR2 is FQNNGV. The CDR3 DNA reads as TGTGCCAGCAGCTTAGCTCGACTAGCGGGGACCCAAGAGACCCAGTACTTC. Protein sequence: CASSLARLAGTQETQYF. The full variable domain, in which reference TRBV11-2 and TRBJ2-5 provide the parts outside the CDR3, is EAGVAQSPRYKIIEKRQSVAFWCNPISGHATLYWYQQILGQGPKLLIQFQNNGVVDDSQLPKDRFSAERLKGVDSTLKIQPAKLEDSAVYLCASSLARLAGTQETQYFGPGTRLLVL.

This CDR3 is CASRDTAYEQYF. The DNA of the CDR3 is TGTGCCAGCCGGGACACTGCCTACGAGCAGTACTTC. The chain uses TRBV6-5 and TRBJ2-7; TRBD1 is a possible D gene (6 bases). The V and J ends lost 8 bases and 2 bases respectively, with 10 bases between them. Germline V gene sequence: CDR1 MNHEY, CDR2 SVGAGI. The CDR3 length is 12 residues.

The V call is TRBV5-1, the J call TRBJ2-1, with a tentative D call TRBD2 (5 bases). The germline CDR1 and CDR2 sequences are SGHRS and YFSETQ. The CDR3 has 15 amino acids. V shed 1 base and J shed 4 bases, with 12 bases lying between them. The CDR3 DNA follows: TGCGCCAGCAGCTTGCAGGCCACGGGGTACAATGAGCAGTTCTTC. This sequence encodes CASSLQATGYNEQFF. Together with reference TRBV5-1 and TRBJ2-1, the CDR3 gives the full variable domain: KAGVTQTPRYLIKTRGQQVTLSCSPISGHRSVSWYQQTPGQGLQFLFEYFSETQRNKGNFPGRFSGRQFSNSRSEMNVSTLELGDSALYLCASSLQATGYNEQFFGPGTRLTVL.

V usage is TRBV5-1 and J usage is TRBJ2-5; TRBD2 agrees at 8 bases. This CDR3 region has 15 residues. From germline, CDR1 is SGHRS and CDR2 YFSETQ. After removal of 6 bases from V and 3 bases from J, the junction contained 10 bases not matched to a gene. CDR3 sequence reads: CASTPSGGAEETQYF. The CDR3 bases are TGCGCCAGCACCCCCTCGGGGGGGGCGGAAGAGACCCAGTACTTC.

The chain has TRBV19 and TRBJ1-2; 8 bases align to TRBD1. Unmatched junction bases numbered 16, after V lost 7 bases and J lost 9 bases. The CDR3 covers 15 residues. Germline CDR1 LNHDA, CDR2 SQIVND (reference sequence). In DNA, the CDR3 is TGTGCCAGTACCCACGAGGCCAGGGGGCAGCGGAGCTACACCTTC. Protein sequence: CASTHEARGQRSYTF.

On this clone: Other DNA sequences from this sample encode an identical CDR3 as well. The V and J genes are TRBV7-3 and TRBJ2-3, with D possibly TRBD2 on 5 matching bases. Trimming took off 5 bases at V and 2 bases at J, with 11 bases between the two ends. CDR1 is SGHTA and CDR2 is FQGTGA in the germline V gene. The CDR3 runs 14 residues. CDR3 in DNA: TGTGCCAGCAGCCCGATGGACTCCACAGATACGCAGTATTTT. Translated, it gives CASSPMDSTDTQYF.

V usage is TRBV2 and J usage is TRBJ1-5; D is undetermined. CDR1 is SNHLY and CDR2 is FYNNEI in the germline V gene. V lost 2 bases and J 6 bases, leaving 8 bases between the germline ends. This CDR3 region has 13 residues. The CDR3 DNA reads TGTGCCAGCAGTGAATGGGCCAGTCAGCCCCAGCATTTT. Encoded protein: CASSEWASQPQHF.

This chain joins TRBV5-1 and TRBJ1-2; possible D gene TRBD1, 6 bases. CDR3 length: 15 amino acids. CDR1 and CDR2 from the germline V gene are SGHRS and YFSETQ. V was shortened by 0 bases and J by 5 bases, with 14 bases between the two germline ends. The chain's CDR3 is CASSLGQGSTYGYTF. The CDR3 region has the DNA TGCGCCAGCAGCTTGGGTCAGGGGAGTACGTATGGCTACACCTTC.

The rearrangement uses TRBV29-1 and TRBJ2-3; 10 bases line up with TRBD1. The ends lost 7 bases at V and 3 bases at J; junction bases unmatched: 10. CDR1 is SQVTM and CDR2 is ANQGSEA in the germline V gene. The CDR3 runs 15 residues. CDR3 sequence (DNA): TGCAGCGCTCGCCCGACAGGGGGCTCGACAGATACGCAGTATTTT. Protein: CSARPTGGSTDTQYF.

The V gene is TRBV25-1, the J gene TRBJ2-4, with 8 nucleotides matching TRBD1. The trim removed 3 bases at V and 3 bases at J, leaving 4 bases unmatched. This CDR3 has 15 amino acids. Germline values: CDR1 MGHDK, CDR2 SYGVNS. The CDR3 sequence is CASSEGTGGKNIQYF. For the CDR3, the DNA is TGTGCCAGCAGTGAGGGGACAGGAGGCAAAAACATTCAGTACTTC.

The rearrangement links TRBV11-2 to TRBJ1-3; a possible D gene is TRBD1 (5 bases). The CDR3 has 15 residues. In germline, CDR1 is SGHAT, CDR2 FQNNGV. Trimming took 2 bases from V and 0 from J, leaving 8 bases between them. The CDR3 spells CASSLQGNSGNTIYF. CDR3 DNA: TGTGCCAGCAGCTTACAGGGCAACTCTGGAAACACCATATATTTT. The full variable domain, completed using reference TRBV11-2 and TRBJ1-3, is EAGVAQSPRYKIIEKRQSVAFWCNPISGHATLYWYQQILGQGPKLLIQFQNNGVVDDSQLPKDRFSAERLKGVDSTLKIQPAKLEDSAVYLCASSLQGNSGNTIYFGEGSWLTVV.

The chain has TRBV21-1 and TRBJ1-2. TRBV21-1 constitutes a pseudogene. The CDR3 contains 16 residues. CDR3 region: CASSLRAGRSKYGYTF. The CDR3 coding sequence is TGTGCCAGCAGCCTAAGGGCAGGCCGCTCCAAGTATGGCTACACCTTC.